This TCR beta chain was captured by sequencing in a study of T cell responses to AZD1222 COVID-19 vaccine. Study-wide points: The donor group comprised mostly white British people and more females; the analysis possibly underestimated clonal diversity. Spike-specific TCR repertoires showed rising breadth and depth after two AZD1222 doses. The peak T cell response came first, and repertoires were sampled only after it. Seropositive AZD1222 recipients at baseline numbered only five to seven.

Trimming removed 6 bases from V and 7 bases from J, with 20 bases in between. Germline CDR1 is SGHTS and CDR2 is YDEGEE. The CDR3 has 15 residues. A note on this clone: The antigen is unknown.

The protocol was immunoSEQ multiplex PCR, while the TCRdb copy is restricted to in-frame clones and leaves out a portion. The data show under 95,000 clones, about 88% seen once. This receptor was taken from an adult who received the AZD1222 COVID-19 vaccine. V and J are TRBV5-8 and TRBJ1-5; D gene uncertain. The input for sequencing was peripheral blood, taken 28 days after the second AZD1222 dose. Here the CDR3 reads CASTPETRARQPQHF. In DNA form, the CDR3 reads TGTGCCAGCACCCCGGAAACAAGGGCTCGGCAGCCCCAGCATTTT. The full variable domain, in which reference TRBV5-8 and TRBJ1-5 provide the parts outside the CDR3, is EAGVTQSPTHLIKTRGQQATLRCSPISGHTSVYWYQQALGLGLQFLLWYDEGEERNRGNFPPRFSGRQFPNYSSELNVNALELEDSALYLCASTPETRARQPQHFGDGTRLSIL.